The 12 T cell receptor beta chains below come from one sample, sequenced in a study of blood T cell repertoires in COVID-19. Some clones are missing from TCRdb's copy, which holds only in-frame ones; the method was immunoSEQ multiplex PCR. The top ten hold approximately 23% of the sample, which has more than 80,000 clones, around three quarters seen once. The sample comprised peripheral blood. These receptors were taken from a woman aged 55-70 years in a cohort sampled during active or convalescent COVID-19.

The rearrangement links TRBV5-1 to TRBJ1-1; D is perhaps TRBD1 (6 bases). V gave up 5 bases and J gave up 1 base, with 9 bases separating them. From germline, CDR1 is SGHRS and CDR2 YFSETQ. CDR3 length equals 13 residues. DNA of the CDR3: TGCGCCAGCAGAAGGACAGAGAACACTGAAGCTTTCTTT. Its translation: CASRRTENTEAFF.

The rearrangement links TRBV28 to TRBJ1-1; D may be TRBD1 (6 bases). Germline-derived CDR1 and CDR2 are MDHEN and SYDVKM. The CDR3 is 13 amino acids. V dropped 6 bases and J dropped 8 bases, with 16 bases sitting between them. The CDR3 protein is CASRSAGGREAFF. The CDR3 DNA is TGTGCCAGCAGGTCAGCCGGGGGGCGAGAAGCTTTCTTT.

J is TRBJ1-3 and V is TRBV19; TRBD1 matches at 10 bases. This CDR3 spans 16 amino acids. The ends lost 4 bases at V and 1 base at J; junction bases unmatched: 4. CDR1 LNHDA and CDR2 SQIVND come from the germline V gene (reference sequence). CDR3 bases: TGTGCCAGTAGTAAACCGGGACAGGGGTCTGGAAACACCATATATTTT. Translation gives CASSKPGQGSGNTIYF.

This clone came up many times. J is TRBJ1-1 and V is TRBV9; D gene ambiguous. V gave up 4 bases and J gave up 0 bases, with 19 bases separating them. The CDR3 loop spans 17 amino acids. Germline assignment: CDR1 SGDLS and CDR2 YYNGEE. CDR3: CASSYAPQLFMNTEAFF. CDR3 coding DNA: TGTGCCAGCAGCTACGCCCCACAATTATTCATGAACACTGAAGCTTTCTTT.

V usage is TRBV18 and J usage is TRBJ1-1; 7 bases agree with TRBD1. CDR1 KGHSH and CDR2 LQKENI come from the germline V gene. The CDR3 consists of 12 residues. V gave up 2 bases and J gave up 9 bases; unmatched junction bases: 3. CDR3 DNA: TGTGCCAGCTCACCATCGGGACAGCAAGCTTTCTTT. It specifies CASSPSGQQAFF. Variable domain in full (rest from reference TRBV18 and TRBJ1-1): NAGVMQNPRHLVRRRGQEARLRCSPMKGHSHVYWYRQLPEEGLKFMVYLQKENIIDESGMPKERFSAEFPKEGPSILRIQQVVRGDSAAYFCASSPSGQQAFFGQGTRLTVV.

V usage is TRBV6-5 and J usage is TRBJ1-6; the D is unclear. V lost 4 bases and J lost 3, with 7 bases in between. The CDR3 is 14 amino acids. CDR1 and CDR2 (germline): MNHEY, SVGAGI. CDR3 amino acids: CASSLVGYNSPLHF. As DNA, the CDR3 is TGTGCCAGCAGTTTGGTCGGCTATAATTCACCCCTCCACTTT.

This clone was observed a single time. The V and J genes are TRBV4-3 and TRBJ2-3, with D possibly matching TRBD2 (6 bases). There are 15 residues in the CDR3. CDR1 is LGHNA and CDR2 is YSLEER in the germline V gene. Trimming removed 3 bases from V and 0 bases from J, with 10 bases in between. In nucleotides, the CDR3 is TGCGCCAGCAGCCAGGGGAGGCCGAGCACAGATACGCAGTATTTT. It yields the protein CASSQGRPSTDTQYF.

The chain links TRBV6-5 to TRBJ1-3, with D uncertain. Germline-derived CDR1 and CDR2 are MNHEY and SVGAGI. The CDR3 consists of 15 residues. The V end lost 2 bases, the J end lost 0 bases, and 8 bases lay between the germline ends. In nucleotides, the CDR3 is TGTGCCAGCAGTTACGCGGCGACCTCTGGAAACACCATATATTTT. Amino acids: CASSYAATSGNTIYF.

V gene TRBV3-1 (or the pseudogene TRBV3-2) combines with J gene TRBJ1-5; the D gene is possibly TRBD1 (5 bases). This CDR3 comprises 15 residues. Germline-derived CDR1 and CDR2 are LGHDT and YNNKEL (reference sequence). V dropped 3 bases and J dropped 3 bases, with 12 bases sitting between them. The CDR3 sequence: CASSHSRGNNQPQHF. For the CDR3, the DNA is TGTGCCAGCAGCCACTCACGGGGGAACAATCAGCCCCAGCATTTT.

The CDR3 here is CASSQDPNPGQGYGYTF. For the CDR3, the DNA is TGCGCCAGCAGCCAGGACCCAAACCCGGGACAGGGATATGGCTACACCTTC. V usage is TRBV4-3 and J usage is TRBJ1-2; the match to TRBD1 covers 9 bases. The CDR3 sequence is 17 residues long. CDR1 is LGHNA, CDR2 YSLEER, per germline. V shed 3 bases, J shed 5 bases, and the junction held 13 bases outside the gene matches.

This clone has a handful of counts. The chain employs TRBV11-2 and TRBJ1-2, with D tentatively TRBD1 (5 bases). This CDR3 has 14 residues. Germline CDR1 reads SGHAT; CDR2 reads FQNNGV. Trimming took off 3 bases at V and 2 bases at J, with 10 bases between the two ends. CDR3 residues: CASSLAGLNYGYTF. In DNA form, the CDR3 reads TGTGCCAGCAGCTTGGCGGGGCTAAACTATGGCTACACCTTC.

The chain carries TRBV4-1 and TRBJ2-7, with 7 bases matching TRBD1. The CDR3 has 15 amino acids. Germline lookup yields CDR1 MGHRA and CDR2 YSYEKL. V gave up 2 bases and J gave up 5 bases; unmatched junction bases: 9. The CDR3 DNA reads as TGCGCCAGCAGCCAAAGCGAACAGGGGCTCGACGAGCAGTACTTC. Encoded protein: CASSQSEQGLDEQYF.